The 9 T cell receptor beta chains reported below all come from one sample, sequenced in a study of low-dose radiotherapy and immunotherapy resistance in tumors. Described time point: before trial treatment. cDNA synthesis used a TRAV/TRBV-specific primer set for both chains. The authors ran around 19 PCR cycles to amplify TCRs with a constant-region primer and V-primer adapter. A single record per CDR3 protein comes from TCRdb applying MiXCR to the reads. The sample consists of around 69,000 distinct CDR3 sequences, around 30% of them appearing once. Source: PBMCs, taken before treatment. The receptors derive from a female donor with ovarian cancer.

About this clonotype: With only one base between it and a far larger clone, this is likely a read error. The CDR3 is CASSRSSGTYEQFF. The CDR3 nucleotides read TGTGCCAGCAGTCGTTCTAGCGGAACCTACGAGCAGTTCTTC. The chain employs TRBV13 and TRBJ2-1, with 7 bases fitting TRBD2. Trimming took 6 bases from V and 10 from J; bases not matched to a gene: 12. CDR1 is PRHDT and CDR2 is FYEKMQ in the germline V gene (reference sequence). The CDR3 loop spans 14 amino acids.

About this clonotype: A far bigger clonotype differs at one base, so this is likely a read error. The chain employs TRBV7-4 and TRBJ1-2, with 7 bases that match TRBD1. Germline CDR1 is SGHVT and CDR2 is SQSDAQ. The CDR3 has 16 amino acids. The CDR3 DNA reads as TGTGCCAACAGCCCACTTGAGGAGGGGGCCTCCTATGGCTACACCTTC. The encoded protein is CANSPLEEGASYGYTF.

This clonotype has at least ten counts. The chain uses TRBV6-2 or TRBV6-3 and TRBJ1-5; 10 nucleotides line up with TRBD1. Germline values: CDR1 MNHEY, CDR2 SVGEGT. V lost 5 bases to trimming and J lost 1 base; unmatched junction nucleotides: 14. The CDR3 is made up of 19 amino acids. Here the CDR3 reads CASSLPRTGGGLSNQPQHF. The CDR3 region has the DNA TGTGCCAGCAGTCTCCCCCGGACAGGGGGAGGCTTGAGCAATCAGCCCCAGCATTTT.

CDR3 sequence (DNA): TGTGCCAGCAGTTACTCGCGGGAGACCCAGTACTTC. It specifies CASSYSRETQYF. J is TRBJ2-5 and V is TRBV6-1; no clear D. Per the germline V gene, CDR1 is MNHNS and CDR2 is SASEGT. Trimming took off 5 bases at V and 5 bases at J, with 9 bases between the two ends. The CDR3 loop spans 12 amino acids.

This clonotype has a count of ten or more. As DNA, the CDR3 is TGTGCCAGCAGTTACTCTAGCTTAAGCTCCTACAATGAGCAGTTCTTC. Its protein is CASSYSSLSSYNEQFF. The chain joins TRBV6-6 to TRBJ2-1; D remains ambiguous. V was cut by 0 bases and J by 0 bases, with 9 bases left in between. Germline CDR1 and CDR2: MNHNY and SVGAGI (reference sequence). CDR3 length: 16 amino acids.

This clonotype was found many times. The chain carries TRBV19 and TRBJ2-7; 8 bases line up with TRBD1. V was clipped by 3 bases and J by 4 bases; unmatched bases: 5. Looked up from germline, CDR1 is LNHDA and CDR2 is SQIVND (reference sequence). The CDR3 has 14 residues. CDR3 in amino acids: CASSISGQGYEQYF. CDR3 in DNA: TGTGCCAGTAGTATCTCAGGACAGGGTTACGAGCAGTACTTC.

The rearrangement uses TRBV5-3 and TRBJ1-1; the match to TRBD1 covers 8 bases. TRBV5-3 carries the ORF label, with uncertain function. The V and J ends lost 4 bases and 0 bases, in that order; junction bases with no gene match: 8. CDR3 length: 16 amino acids. The CDR3 sequence is CARSTGQGLVNTEAFF. CDR3 in DNA: TGTGCCAGAAGCACCGGACAGGGCCTTGTGAACACTGAAGCTTTCTTT.

This clonotype was counted at least ten times. This chain connects TRBV29-1 to TRBJ2-7; possible D gene TRBD1, 6 bases. Between the trimmed V and J ends, which lost 1 base and 2 bases, there was a span of 9 bases. Per the germline V gene, CDR1 is SQVTM and CDR2 is ANQGSEA. CDR3 size: 13 residues. CDR3 protein: CSVEGGGTYEQYF. The CDR3 DNA sequence: TGCAGCGTTGAAGGTGGGGGCACCTACGAGCAGTACTTC.

The chain uses TRBV4-2 and TRBJ2-1; 11 bases are shared with TRBD2. There are 16 residues in the CDR3. J was trimmed by 4 bases and V by 3 bases; bases with no gene match: 5. The V gene's germline CDR1 is LGHNA and CDR2 YNFKEQ. The CDR3: CASSHARLAGYNEQFF. CDR3 DNA: TGTGCCAGCAGCCATGCCCGACTAGCGGGATACAATGAGCAGTTCTTC.